The clone carrying this TCR beta chain was counted many times. Preparation of the bulk TCR libraries relied on previously described methods and listed TCR primers. TCRdb fed the PCR reads into MiXCR, producing one record per CDR3 protein. The sample yields approximately 550,000 distinct CDR3 sequences, around 21% seen once. Naive CD8 libraries used about 19,000 to 1,000,000 sorted cells and 10%, 30% or 50% RNA. The sample originates from a study of molecular identifiers for immune sequencing clone quantification. Overall study context: Replicate experiments took RNA from roughly 20,000 or 100,000 naive CD8 cells, divided it five ways and sequenced four.

The TCR sequence derives from a human donor in good health. Some libraries in this study had Jurkat cell RNA spiked in. Sequenced material: naive CD8+ T cells from blood, with Jurkat cell RNA spiked in. Subset described: FACS-sorted CD8+CD4-CCR7+CD45RA+ naive T cells.

The CDR3 DNA is TGTGCCAGCAGCTTATTGGCAGATACGCAGTATTTT. Translated, it gives CASSLLADTQYF. This rearrangement joins TRBV7-9 to TRBJ2-3; D gene uncertain. This CDR3 is built from 12 residues. Germline loops: CDR1 SEHNR, CDR2 FQNEAQ (reference sequence). The V end lost 2 bases, the J end lost 4 bases, and 4 bases lay between the germline ends.